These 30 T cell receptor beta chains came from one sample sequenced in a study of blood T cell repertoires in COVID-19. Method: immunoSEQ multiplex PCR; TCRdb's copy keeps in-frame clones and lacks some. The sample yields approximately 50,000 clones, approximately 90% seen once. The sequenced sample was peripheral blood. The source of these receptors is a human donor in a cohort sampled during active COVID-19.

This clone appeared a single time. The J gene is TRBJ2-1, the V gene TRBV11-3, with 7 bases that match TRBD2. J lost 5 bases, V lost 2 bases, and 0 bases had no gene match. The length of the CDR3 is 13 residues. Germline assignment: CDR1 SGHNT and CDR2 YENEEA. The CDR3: CASSLLADNEQFF. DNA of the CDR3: TGTGCCAGCAGCTTACTAGCGGACAATGAGCAGTTCTTC. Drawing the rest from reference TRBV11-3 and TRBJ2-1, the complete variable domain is EAGVVQSPRYKIIEKKQPVAFWCNPISGHNTLYWYLQNLGQGPELLIRYENEEAVDDSQLPKDRFSAERLKGVDSTLKIQPAELGDSAVYLCASSLLADNEQFFGPGTRLTVL.

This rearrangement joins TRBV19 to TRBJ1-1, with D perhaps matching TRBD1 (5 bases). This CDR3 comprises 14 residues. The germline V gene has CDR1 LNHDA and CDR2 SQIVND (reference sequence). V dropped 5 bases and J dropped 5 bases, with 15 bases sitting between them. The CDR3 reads CASSFDSRRTEAFF. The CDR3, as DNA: TGTGCCAGTAGTTTCGACAGTCGAAGGACTGAAGCTTTCTTT. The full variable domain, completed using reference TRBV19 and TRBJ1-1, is DGGITQSPKYLFRKEGQNVTLSCEQNLNHDAMYWYRQDPGQGLRLIYYSQIVNDFQKGDIAEGYSVSREKKESFPLTVTSAQKNPTAFYLCASSFDSRRTEAFFGQGTRLTVV.

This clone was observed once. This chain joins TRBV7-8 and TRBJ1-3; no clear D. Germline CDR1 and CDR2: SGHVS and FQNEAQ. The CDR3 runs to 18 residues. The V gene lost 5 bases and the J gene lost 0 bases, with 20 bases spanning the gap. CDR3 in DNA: TGTGCCAGCAGCCGCGAGGCCGGCATCCGCTCCTCTGGAAACACCATATATTTT. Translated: CASSREAGIRSSGNTIYF.

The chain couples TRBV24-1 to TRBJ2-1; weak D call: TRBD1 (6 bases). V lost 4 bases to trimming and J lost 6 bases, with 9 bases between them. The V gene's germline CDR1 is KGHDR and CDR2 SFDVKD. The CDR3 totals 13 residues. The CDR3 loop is CATSDRGGNEQFF. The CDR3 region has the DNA TGTGCCACCAGTGACAGGGGTGGCAATGAGCAGTTCTTC.

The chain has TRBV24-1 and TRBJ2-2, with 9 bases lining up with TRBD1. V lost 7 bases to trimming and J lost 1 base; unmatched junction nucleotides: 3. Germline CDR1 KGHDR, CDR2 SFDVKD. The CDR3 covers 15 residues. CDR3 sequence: CATSGQGQNTGELFF. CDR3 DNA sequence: TGTGCCACCAGCGGACAGGGGCAGAACACCGGGGAGCTGTTTTTT.

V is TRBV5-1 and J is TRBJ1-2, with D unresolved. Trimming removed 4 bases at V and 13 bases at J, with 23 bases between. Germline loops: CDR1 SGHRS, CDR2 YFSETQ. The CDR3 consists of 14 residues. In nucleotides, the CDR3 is TGCGCCAGCAGCAGGGAGGGTCCCCTCAGGCGTCCCACCTTC. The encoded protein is CASSREGPLRRPTF.

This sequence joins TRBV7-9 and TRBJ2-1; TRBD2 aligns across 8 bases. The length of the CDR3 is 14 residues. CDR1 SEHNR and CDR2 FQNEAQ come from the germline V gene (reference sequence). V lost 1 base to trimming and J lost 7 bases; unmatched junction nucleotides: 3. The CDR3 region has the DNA TGTGCCAGCAGCTTAGAACTAGCGGAGAATGAGCAGTTCTTC. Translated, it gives CASSLELAENEQFF.

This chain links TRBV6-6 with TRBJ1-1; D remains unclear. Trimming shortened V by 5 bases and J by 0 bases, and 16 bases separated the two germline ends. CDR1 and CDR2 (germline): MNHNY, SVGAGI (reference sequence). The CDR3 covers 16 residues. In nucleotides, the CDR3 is TGTGCCAGCAGTCCTGCGGGGTCAGCCGTGAACACTGAAGCTTTCTTT. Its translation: CASSPAGSAVNTEAFF.

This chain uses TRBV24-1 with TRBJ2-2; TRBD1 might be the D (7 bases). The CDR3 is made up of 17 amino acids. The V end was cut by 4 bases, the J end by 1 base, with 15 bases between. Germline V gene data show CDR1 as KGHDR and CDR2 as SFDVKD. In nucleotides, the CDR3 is TGTGCCACCAGTGACCTAAGACAGGGACTGAACACCGGGGAGCTGTTTTTT. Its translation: CATSDLRQGLNTGELFF.

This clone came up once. The CDR3 is CASSAPIGQGSYGYTF. CDR3 coding DNA: TGTGCCAGCAGCGCCCCGATCGGACAGGGCTCCTATGGCTACACCTTC. This rearrangement joins TRBV9 to TRBJ1-2; 8 bases match TRBD1. The CDR3 sequence is 16 residues long. With 3 bases clipped from V and 4 bases from J, the junction kept 11 bases outside the gene matches. CDR1 and CDR2 from the germline V gene are SGDLS and YYNGEE.

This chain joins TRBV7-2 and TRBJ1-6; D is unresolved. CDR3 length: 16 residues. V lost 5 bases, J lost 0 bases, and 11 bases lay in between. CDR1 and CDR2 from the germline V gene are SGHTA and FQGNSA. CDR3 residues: CASSTLLPSYNSPLHF. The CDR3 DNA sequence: TGTGCCAGCAGCACGCTACTCCCCTCCTATAATTCACCCCTCCACTTT.

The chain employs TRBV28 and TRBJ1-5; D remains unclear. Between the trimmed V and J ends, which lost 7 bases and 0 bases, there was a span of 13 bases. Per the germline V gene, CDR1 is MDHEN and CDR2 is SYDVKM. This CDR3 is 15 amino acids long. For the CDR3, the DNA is TGTGCCAGCACCCCTGGCGGGGTTAGCAATCAGCCCCAGCATTTT. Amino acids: CASTPGGVSNQPQHF.

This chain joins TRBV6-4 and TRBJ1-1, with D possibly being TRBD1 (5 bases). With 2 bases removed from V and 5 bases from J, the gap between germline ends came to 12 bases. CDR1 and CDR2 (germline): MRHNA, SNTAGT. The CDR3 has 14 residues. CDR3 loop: CASSDVWAGTEAFF. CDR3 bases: TGTGCCAGCAGTGACGTGTGGGCAGGGACTGAAGCTTTCTTT.

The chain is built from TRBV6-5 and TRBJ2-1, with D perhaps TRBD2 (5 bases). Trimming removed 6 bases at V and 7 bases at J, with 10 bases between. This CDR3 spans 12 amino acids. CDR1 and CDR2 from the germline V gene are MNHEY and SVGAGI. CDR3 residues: CASSVSGNEQFF. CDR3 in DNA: TGTGCCAGCAGCGTTTCGGGGAATGAGCAGTTCTTC.

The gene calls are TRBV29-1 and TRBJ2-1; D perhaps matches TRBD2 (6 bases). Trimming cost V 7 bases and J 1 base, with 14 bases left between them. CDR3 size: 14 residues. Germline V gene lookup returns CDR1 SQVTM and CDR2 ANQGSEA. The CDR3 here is CSAEGRGSYNEQFF. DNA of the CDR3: TGCAGCGCCGAAGGGCGGGGTTCCTACAATGAGCAGTTCTTC.

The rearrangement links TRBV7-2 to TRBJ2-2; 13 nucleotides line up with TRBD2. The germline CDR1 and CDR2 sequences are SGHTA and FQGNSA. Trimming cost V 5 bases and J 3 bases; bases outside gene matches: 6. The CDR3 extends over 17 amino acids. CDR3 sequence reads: CASSVTSGGAYTGELFF. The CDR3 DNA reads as TGTGCCAGCAGCGTCACTAGCGGGGGGGCGTACACCGGGGAGCTGTTTTTT.

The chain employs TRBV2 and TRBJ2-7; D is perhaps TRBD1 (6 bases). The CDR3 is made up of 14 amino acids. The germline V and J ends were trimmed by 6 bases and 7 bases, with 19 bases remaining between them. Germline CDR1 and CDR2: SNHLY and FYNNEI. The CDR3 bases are TGTGCCAGCAGATGGACAGTCCCCAGTGGTGAGCAGTACGTC. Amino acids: CASRWTVPSGEQYV.

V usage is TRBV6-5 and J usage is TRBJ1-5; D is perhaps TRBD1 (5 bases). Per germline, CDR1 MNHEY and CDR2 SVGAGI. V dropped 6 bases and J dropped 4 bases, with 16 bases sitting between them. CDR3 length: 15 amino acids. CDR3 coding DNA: TGTGCCAGCAGAGCCGTCGGACACCTAAATCAGCCCCAGCATTTT. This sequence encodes CASRAVGHLNQPQHF.

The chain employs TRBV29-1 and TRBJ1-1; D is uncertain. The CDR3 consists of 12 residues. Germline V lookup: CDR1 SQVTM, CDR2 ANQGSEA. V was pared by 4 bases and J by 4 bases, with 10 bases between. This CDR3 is CSVVIQSTEAFF. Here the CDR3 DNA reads TGCAGCGTTGTTATACAGAGCACTGAAGCTTTCTTT. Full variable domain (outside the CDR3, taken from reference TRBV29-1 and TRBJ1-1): SAVISQKPSRDICQRGTSLTIQCQVDSQVTMMFWYRQQPGQSLTLIATANQGSEATYESGFVIDKFPISRPNLTFSTLTVSNMSPEDSSIYLCSVVIQSTEAFFGQGTRLTVV.

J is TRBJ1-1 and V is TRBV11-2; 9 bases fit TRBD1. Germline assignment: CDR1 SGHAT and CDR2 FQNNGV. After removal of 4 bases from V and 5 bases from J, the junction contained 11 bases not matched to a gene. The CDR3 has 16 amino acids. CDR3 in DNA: TGTGCCAGCAGCTCATTTGGGGGGACAGGGCGAACTGAAGCTTTCTTT. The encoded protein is CASSSFGGTGRTEAFF. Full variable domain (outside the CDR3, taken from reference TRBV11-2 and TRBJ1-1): EAGVAQSPRYKIIEKRQSVAFWCNPISGHATLYWYQQILGQGPKLLIQFQNNGVVDDSQLPKDRFSAERLKGVDSTLKIQPAKLEDSAVYLCASSSFGGTGRTEAFFGQGTRLTVV.

The CDR3 bases are TGTGCCAGCAGTACGCGGTGGGAGGCTATAGATTCACCCCTCCACTTT. This codes for CASSTRWEAIDSPLHF. This chain connects TRBV28 to TRBJ1-6; D gene unclear. This CDR3 comprises 16 residues. The ends were cut back, 5 bases at V and 8 bases at J, with 19 bases in the middle. Germline values: CDR1 MDHEN, CDR2 SYDVKM.

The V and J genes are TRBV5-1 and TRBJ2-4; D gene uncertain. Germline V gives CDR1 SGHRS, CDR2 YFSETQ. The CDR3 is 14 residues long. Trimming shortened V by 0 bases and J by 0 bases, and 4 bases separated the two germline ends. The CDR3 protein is CASSLGLAKNIQYF. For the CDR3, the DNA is TGCGCCAGCAGCTTGGGTCTAGCCAAAAACATTCAGTACTTC.

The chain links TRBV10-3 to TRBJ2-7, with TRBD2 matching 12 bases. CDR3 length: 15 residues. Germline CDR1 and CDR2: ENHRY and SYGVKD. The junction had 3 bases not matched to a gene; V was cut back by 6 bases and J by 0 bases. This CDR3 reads CAISQTSGGSYEQYF. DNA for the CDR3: TGTGCCATCAGCCAGACTAGCGGGGGCTCCTACGAGCAGTACTTC.

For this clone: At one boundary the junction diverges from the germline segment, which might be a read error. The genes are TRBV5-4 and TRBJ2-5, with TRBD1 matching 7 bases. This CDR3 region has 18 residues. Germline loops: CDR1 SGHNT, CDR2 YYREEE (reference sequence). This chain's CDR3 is CASSLELPGTVYQETQYF. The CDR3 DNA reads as TGTGCCAGCAGCTTGGAACTGCCCGGGACAGTGTACCAGGAGACCCAGTACTTC.

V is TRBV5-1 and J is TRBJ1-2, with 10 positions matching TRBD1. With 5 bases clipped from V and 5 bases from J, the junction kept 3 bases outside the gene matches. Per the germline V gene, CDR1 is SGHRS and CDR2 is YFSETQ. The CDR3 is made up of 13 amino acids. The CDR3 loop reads CASSSGQGYGYTF. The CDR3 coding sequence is TGCGCCAGCAGTTCGGGACAGGGGTATGGCTACACCTTC.

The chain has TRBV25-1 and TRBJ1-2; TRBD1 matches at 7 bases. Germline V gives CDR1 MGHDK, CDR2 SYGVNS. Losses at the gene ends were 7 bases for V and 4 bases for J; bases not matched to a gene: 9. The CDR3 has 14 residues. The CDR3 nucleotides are TGTGCCAGCACTCATACAGGGGATCGCTATGGCTACACCTTC. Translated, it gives CASTHTGDRYGYTF.

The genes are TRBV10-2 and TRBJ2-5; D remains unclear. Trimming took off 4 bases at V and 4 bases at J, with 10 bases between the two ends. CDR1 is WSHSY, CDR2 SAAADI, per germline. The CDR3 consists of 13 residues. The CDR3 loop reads CASSAQFLETQYF. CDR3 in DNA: TGCGCCAGCAGTGCTCAGTTTTTAGAGACCCAGTACTTC.

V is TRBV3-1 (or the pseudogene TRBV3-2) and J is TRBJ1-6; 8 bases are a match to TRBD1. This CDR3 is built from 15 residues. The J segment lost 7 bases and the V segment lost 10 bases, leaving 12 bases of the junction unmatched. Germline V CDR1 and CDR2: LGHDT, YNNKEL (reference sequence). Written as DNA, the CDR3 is TGTGCCAATCATCAGGGGGCGCAAGAAAATTCACCCCTCCACTTT. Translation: CANHQGAQENSPLHF.

CDR3 in DNA: TGCGCCAGCAGCTTGGTTTCAGGGAATGGGAACACTGAAGCTTTCTTT. Protein: CASSLVSGNGNTEAFF. This chain joins TRBV5-1 and TRBJ1-1; perhaps TRBD1 as D (5 bases). This CDR3 has 16 residues. In germline, CDR1 is SGHRS, CDR2 YFSETQ. Trimming shortened V by 0 bases and J by 1 base, and 13 bases separated the two germline ends.

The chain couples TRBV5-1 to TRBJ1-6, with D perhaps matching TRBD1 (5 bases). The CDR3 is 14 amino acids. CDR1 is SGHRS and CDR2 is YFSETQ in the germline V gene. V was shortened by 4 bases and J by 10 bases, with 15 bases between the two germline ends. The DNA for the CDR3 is TGCGCCAGCAGCCATGCGCAGGGAGGATCACCCCTCCACTTT. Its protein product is CASSHAQGGSPLHF.